The 16 T cell receptor beta chains presented below share a single source sample, sequenced in a study of cytomegalovirus exposure and HLA in healthy donors. The study ran its PCR with 60 Vbeta and 13 Jbeta primers. The assay was immunoSEQ multiplex PCR, and TCRdb's table has in-frame clones only and misses some. The table has some 270,000 clones, roughly 80% seen once. The material sequenced was PBMCs. Receptors originate from a girl aged 2-10 years in good health and CMV-seronegative.

V and J are TRBV6-5 and TRBJ1-2, with a possible D match to TRBD1 (6 bases). V lost 7 bases to trimming and J lost 7 bases, with 16 bases between them. This CDR3 is built from 13 residues. The V gene's germline CDR1 is MNHEY and CDR2 SVGAGI. The CDR3 loop is CASTKVGASGYTF. As DNA, the CDR3 is TGTGCCAGCACCAAGGTGGGGGCGAGTGGCTACACCTTC.

This clone was observed a few times. The CDR3: CASSDPRTVGGPPNNEQFF. In DNA form, the CDR3 reads TGTGCCAGCAGTGACCCCCGCACGGTGGGAGGTCCACCAAACAATGAGCAGTTCTTC. The chain joins TRBV6-4 to TRBJ2-1; D might be TRBD2 (6 bases). The germline V gene encodes CDR1 MRHNA and CDR2 SNTAGT. CDR3 length: 19 amino acids. V was shortened by 2 bases and J by 5 bases, with 25 bases between the two germline ends.

This clone was observed a single time. The rearrangement uses TRBV5-1 and TRBJ2-1, with 7 nucleotides matching TRBD1. V dropped 3 bases and J dropped 8; count of bases not matched to a gene: 14. Per germline, CDR1 SGHRS and CDR2 YFSETQ. The CDR3 is 16 amino acids. The CDR3 protein is CASSSIIDRDRDEQFF. Here the CDR3 DNA reads TGCGCCAGCAGCTCTATTATCGACAGGGATCGCGATGAGCAGTTCTTC.

The rearrangement links TRBV7-7 to TRBJ1-1; D not resolved. Germline V gives CDR1 SSHAT, CDR2 FNYEAQ (reference sequence). V was trimmed by 5 bases and J by 9 bases, leaving 4 bases between them. This CDR3 comprises 9 residues. The CDR3 protein is CASSQKAFF. The CDR3 coding sequence is TGTGCCAGCAGCCAGAAAGCTTTCTTT.

The chain has TRBV28 and TRBJ2-7, with D possibly TRBD2 on 6 matching bases. Trimming removed 1 base from V and 2 bases from J, with 9 bases in between. CDR3 length: 14 amino acids. Germline lookup yields CDR1 MDHEN and CDR2 SYDVKM. The CDR3, as DNA: TGTGCCAGCAGTTTATCGGGCGGGACCTACGAGCAGTACTTC. This codes for CASSLSGGTYEQYF.

CDR3 residues: CASTQILDASYEQYF. In nucleotides, the CDR3 is TGTGCCAGCACTCAAATCCTAGACGCTTCCTACGAGCAGTACTTC. This rearrangement joins TRBV5-6 to TRBJ2-7, with no clear D. V shed 6 bases and J shed 1 base, with 17 bases lying between them. Germline CDR1 SGHDT, CDR2 YYEEEE. The CDR3 runs 15 residues.

The chain carries TRBV11-2 and TRBJ1-2; TRBD1 matches at 7 bases. CDR1 and CDR2 from the germline V gene are SGHAT and FQNNGV. The CDR3 contains 14 residues. V shed 5 bases, J shed 5 bases, and the junction held 8 bases outside the gene matches. The chain's CDR3 is CASSQIQGRYGYTF. The CDR3 nucleotides read TGTGCCAGCAGCCAAATACAGGGGAGATATGGCTACACCTTC.

CDR3 DNA: TGTGCCAGCAGTTTAGGTCCACGGTCCTACGAGCAGTACTTC. Encoded protein: CASSLGPRSYEQYF. The V call is TRBV27, the J call TRBJ2-7; D is unclear. Germline CDR1 MNHEY, CDR2 SMNVEV (reference sequence). V gave up 2 bases and J gave up 1 base, with 9 bases separating them. The CDR3 has 14 residues.

This clone was counted only a few times. This chain connects TRBV6-5 to TRBJ1-5; 10 bases line up with TRBD1. The CDR3 is 13 residues long. V trimming: 5 bases; J trimming: 6 bases; junction bases outside the gene matches: 1. Germline CDR1 and CDR2: MNHEY and SVGAGI. The CDR3 DNA reads as TGTGCCAGCAGTGACAGGGGGCCTCAGCCCCAGCATTTT. It is translated as CASSDRGPQPQHF.

V gene TRBV7-9 combines with J gene TRBJ2-7, with D perhaps matching TRBD2 (7 bases). V lost 5 bases, J lost 2 bases, and 16 bases lay in between. This CDR3 is 15 amino acids long. Germline V gives CDR1 SEHNR, CDR2 FQNEAQ (reference sequence). CDR3 DNA: TGTGCCAGCAGCGACCCAGGGGCGGGAGCCTACGAGCAGTACTTC. Translating gives CASSDPGAGAYEQYF. The full variable domain, completed using reference TRBV7-9 and TRBJ2-7, is DTGVSQNPRHKITKRGQNVTFRCDPISEHNRLYWYRQTLGQGPEFLTYFQNEAQLEKSRLLSDRFSAERPKGSFSTLEIQRTEQGDSAMYLCASSDPGAGAYEQYFGPGTRLTVT.

The chain is built from TRBV5-1 and TRBJ2-3; TRBD2 matches 15 bases. The CDR3 is 16 residues long. Trimming took 3 bases from V and 6 from J; bases not matched to a gene: 5. Germline CDR1 reads SGHRS; CDR2 reads YFSETQ. Written as DNA, the CDR3 is TGCGCCAGCAGCTCTGGACTAGCGGGGGGGCGGGATACGCAGTATTTT. This codes for CASSSGLAGGRDTQYF.

The genes are TRBV7-6 and TRBJ2-1, with 9 bases that match TRBD1. J was trimmed by 2 bases and V by 4 bases; bases with no gene match: 3. CDR1 is SGHVS and CDR2 is FNYEAQ in the germline V gene. The CDR3 spans 15 residues. The CDR3 sequence: CASSSNRGPYNEQFF. The CDR3 DNA reads as TGTGCCAGCAGCTCTAACAGGGGGCCCTACAATGAGCAGTTCTTC.

The chain is built from TRBV6-1 and TRBJ2-2; perhaps TRBD2 as D (6 bases). Germline V gives CDR1 MNHNS, CDR2 SASEGT. The CDR3 contains 15 residues. The V and J ends lost 6 bases and 2 bases respectively, with 13 bases between them. The DNA for the CDR3 is TGTGCCAGCAGAAGATTCGGGGGTAACACCGGGGAGCTGTTTTTT. Its protein product is CASRRFGGNTGELFF.

This clone was counted between two and nine times. The chain uses TRBV19 and TRBJ2-3, with TRBD2 matching 10 bases. V gave up 4 bases and J gave up 4 bases; unmatched junction bases: 8. Germline V CDR1 and CDR2: LNHDA, SQIVND (reference sequence). This CDR3 has 16 amino acids. As DNA, the CDR3 is TGTGCCAGTAGTACGAGCCGACTAGCGGGTGCAGATACGCAGTATTTT. This sequence encodes CASSTSRLAGADTQYF.

This chain links TRBV11-3 with TRBJ2-7; D remains unclear. The germline V and J ends were trimmed by 4 bases and 3 bases, with 13 bases remaining between them. CDR1 SGHNT and CDR2 YENEEA come from the germline V gene. The CDR3 totals 14 residues. CDR3: CASSSARVSYEQYF. The CDR3 bases are TGTGCCAGCAGCTCGGCTCGGGTGAGCTACGAGCAGTACTTC.

V is TRBV19 and J is TRBJ2-5; tentatively, D is TRBD2 (5 bases). The V end lost 0 bases, the J end lost 7 bases, and 12 bases lay between the germline ends. There are 14 residues in the CDR3. Germline CDR1 is LNHDA and CDR2 is SQIVND (reference sequence). The DNA of the CDR3 is TGTGCCAGTAGTATAGAGGACCGGGGAGCGACCCAGTACTTC. As protein: CASSIEDRGATQYF.